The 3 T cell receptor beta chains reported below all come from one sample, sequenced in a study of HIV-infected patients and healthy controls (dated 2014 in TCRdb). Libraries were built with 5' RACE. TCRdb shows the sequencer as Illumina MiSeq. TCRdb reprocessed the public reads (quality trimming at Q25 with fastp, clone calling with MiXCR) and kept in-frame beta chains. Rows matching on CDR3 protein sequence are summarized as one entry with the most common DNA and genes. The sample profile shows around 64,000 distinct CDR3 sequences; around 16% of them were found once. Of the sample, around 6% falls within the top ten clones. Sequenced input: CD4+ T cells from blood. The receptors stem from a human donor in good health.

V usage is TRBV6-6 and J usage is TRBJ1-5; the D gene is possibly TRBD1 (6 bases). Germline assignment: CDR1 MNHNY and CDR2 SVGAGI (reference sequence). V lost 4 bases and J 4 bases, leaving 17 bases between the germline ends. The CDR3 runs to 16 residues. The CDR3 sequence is CASSSGSRGNNQPQHF. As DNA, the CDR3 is TGTGCCAGCAGTTCCGGCTCGAGGGGGAATAATCAGCCCCAGCATTTT.

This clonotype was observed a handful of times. CDR3 in DNA: TGTGCCAGCAGTTTAGGGGGTTGGGGCGGATCCTACGAGCAGTACTTC. It specifies CASSLGGWGGSYEQYF. The chain employs TRBV12-3 or TRBV12-4 and TRBJ2-7, with D possibly TRBD1 on 5 matching bases. There are 16 residues in the CDR3. The ends were cut back, 1 base at V and 1 base at J, with 14 bases in the middle.

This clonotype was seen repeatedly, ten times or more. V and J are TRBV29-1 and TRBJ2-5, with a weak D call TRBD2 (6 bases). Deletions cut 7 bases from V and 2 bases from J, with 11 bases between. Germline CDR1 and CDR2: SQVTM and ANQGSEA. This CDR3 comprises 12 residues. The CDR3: CSGGDPQETQYF. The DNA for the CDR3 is TGCAGCGGCGGGGACCCGCAAGAGACCCAGTACTTC.